This TCR beta chain was obtained from a study of beta chain features in type 1 diabetes. Study background: Sorted cells numbering roughly 100,000,000 were examined across all samples. Study findings and constraints: Patients with Type 1 diabetes showed moderately but significantly shorter TCRB CDR3s in all four CD4+ subsets.

Reverse transcribing all isolated RNA meant expressed TCRB transcripts were sequenced. The average output of naive, central memory and regulatory T cell samples was about 3.57 million reads. Assay: immunoSEQ multiplex PCR; the TCRdb copy retains only in-frame clones and omits some. The data show approximately 240,000 clones, with roughly 17% seen just once and about 0.085% held by the top ten. A remark on this clone: The antigen is unknown. Other DNA sequences in this specimen translate into the identical CDR3.

CDR3 length: 13 amino acids. V was shortened by 3 bases and J by 0 bases, with 8 bases between the two germline ends. The germline V gene has CDR1 GTSNPN and CDR2 SVGIG (reference sequence). The clonotype originates from a young man with type 1 diabetes. Sequenced: naive CD4+ T cells from blood. The rearrangement links TRBV30 to TRBJ1-1; D remains unclear. The CDR3 protein is CAWSSGMNTEAFF. The CDR3 coding sequence is TGTGCCTGGAGCAGTGGTATGAACACTGAAGCTTTCTTT.